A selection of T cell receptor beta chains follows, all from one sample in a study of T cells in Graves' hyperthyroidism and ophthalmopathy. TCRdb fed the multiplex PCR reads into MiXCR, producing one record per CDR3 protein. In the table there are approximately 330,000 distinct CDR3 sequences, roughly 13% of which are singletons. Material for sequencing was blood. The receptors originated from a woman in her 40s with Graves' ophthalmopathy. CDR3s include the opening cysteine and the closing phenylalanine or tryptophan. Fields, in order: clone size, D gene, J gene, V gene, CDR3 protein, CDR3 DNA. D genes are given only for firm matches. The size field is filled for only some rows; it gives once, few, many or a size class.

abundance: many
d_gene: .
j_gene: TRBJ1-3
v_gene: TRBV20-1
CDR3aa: CSATGTLSGNTIYF
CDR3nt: TGCAGTGCTACAGGAACCCTCTCTGGAAACACCATATATTTT

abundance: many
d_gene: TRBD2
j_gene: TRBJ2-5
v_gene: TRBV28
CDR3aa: CASSLARLAEIQETQYF
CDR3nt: TGTGCCAGCAGTTTAGCACGACTAGCGGAAATACAAGAGACCCAGTACTTC

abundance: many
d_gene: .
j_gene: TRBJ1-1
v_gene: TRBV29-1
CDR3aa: CSVLQGNTEAFF
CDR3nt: TGCAGCGTTCTACAGGGGAACACTGAAGCTTTCTTT

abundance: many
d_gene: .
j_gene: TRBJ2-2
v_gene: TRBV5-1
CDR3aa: CASRLDPRDTGELFF
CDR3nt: TGCGCCAGCAGGTTGGACCCACGCGACACCGGGGAGCTGTTTTTT

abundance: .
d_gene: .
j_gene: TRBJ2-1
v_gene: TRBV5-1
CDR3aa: CASTLLDGYNEQFF
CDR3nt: TGCGCCAGCACCCTACTGGACGGATACAATGAGCAGTTCTTC

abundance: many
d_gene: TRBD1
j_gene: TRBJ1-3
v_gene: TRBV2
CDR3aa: CASSGDRSGNTIYF
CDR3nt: TGTGCCAGCAGTGGGGACAGATCTGGAAACACCATATATTTT

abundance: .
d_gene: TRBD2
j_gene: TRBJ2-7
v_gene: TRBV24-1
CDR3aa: CATSTGLAASGTHEQYF
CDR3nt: TGTGCCACCTCGACGGGACTAGCGGCATCCGGTACCCACGAGCAGTACTTC

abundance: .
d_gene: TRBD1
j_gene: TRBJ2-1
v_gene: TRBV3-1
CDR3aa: CASSQVTGGVGGQFF
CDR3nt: TGTGCCAGCAGCCAAGTCACAGGGGGCGTAGGAGGGCAGTTCTTC

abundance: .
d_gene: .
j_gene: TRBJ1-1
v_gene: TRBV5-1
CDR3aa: CASSSTGLAYEAFF
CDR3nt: TGCGCCAGCAGTTCTACAGGTCTAGCGTATGAAGCTTTCTTT

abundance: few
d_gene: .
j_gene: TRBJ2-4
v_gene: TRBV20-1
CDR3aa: CSARDLGRQGNIQYF
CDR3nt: TGCAGTGCTAGAGATCTAGGGAGACAAGGAAACATTCAGTACTTC

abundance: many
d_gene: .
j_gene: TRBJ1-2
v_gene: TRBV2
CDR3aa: CASSERLRVSYGYTF
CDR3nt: TGTGCCAGCAGTGAAAGGTTAAGGGTTAGCTATGGCTACACCTTC

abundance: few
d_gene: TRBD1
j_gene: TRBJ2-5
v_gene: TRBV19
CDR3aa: CASSPTGGAETQYF
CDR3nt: TGTGCCAGTAGTCCTACAGGGGGCGCGGAGACCCAGTACTTC

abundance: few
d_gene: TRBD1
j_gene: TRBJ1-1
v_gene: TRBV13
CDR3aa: CASQVQGANEAFF
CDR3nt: TGTGCCAGCCAGGTTCAGGGGGCTAATGAAGCTTTCTTT

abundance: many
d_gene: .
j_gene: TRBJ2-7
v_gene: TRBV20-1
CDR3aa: CSARDPERGYEQYF
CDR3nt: TGCAGTGCTAGAGACCCCGAACGGGGCTACGAGCAGTACTTC

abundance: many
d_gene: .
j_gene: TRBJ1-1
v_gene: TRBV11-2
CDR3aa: CASSFAGDRATEAFF
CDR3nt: TGTGCCAGCAGCTTTGCCGGCGACCGGGCTACTGAAGCTTTCTTT

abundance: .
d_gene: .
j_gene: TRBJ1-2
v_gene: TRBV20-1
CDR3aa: CSAADSYGYTF
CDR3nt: TGCAGTGCCGCCGACAGCTATGGCTACACCTTC

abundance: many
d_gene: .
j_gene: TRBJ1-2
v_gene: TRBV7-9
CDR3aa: CASSLAVGYNYGYTF
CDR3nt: TGTGCCAGCAGCTTAGCAGTAGGGTATAACTATGGCTACACCTTC

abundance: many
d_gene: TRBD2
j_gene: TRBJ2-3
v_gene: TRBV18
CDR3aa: CASSPLAGYTDTQYF
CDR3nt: TGTGCCAGCTCACCATTAGCGGGGTACACAGATACGCAGTATTTT

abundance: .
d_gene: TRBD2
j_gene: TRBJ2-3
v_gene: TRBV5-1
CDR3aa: CASSSVTSGGDTQYF
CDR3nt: TGCGCCAGCAGCTCGGTTACTAGCGGGGGAGATACGCAGTATTTT

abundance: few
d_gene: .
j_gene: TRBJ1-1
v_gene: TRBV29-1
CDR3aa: CSVEDLDTEAFF
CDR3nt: TGCAGCGTTGAAGATTTGGACACTGAAGCTTTCTTT

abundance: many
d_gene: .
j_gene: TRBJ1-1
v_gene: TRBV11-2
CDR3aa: CASSLGRVHTEAFF
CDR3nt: TGTGCCAGCAGCTTAGGCAGGGTTCACACTGAAGCTTTCTTT

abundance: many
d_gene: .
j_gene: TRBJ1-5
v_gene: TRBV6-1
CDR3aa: CASNPRSSQPQHF
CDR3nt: TGTGCCAGCAACCCCCGTAGCAGTCAGCCCCAGCATTTT

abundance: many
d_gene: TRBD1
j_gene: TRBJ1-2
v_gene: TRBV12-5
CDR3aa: CASGLGTGSGYTF
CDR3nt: TGTGCTAGTGGTTTAGGGACAGGGAGTGGCTACACCTTC

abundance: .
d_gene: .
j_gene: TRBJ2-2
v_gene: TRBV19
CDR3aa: CASQITTASNTGELFF
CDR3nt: TGTGCCAGCCAAATCACGACAGCCTCGAACACCGGGGAGCTGTTTTTT

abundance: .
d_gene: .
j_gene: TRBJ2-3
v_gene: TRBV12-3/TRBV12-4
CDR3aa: CASKLGPESTDTQYF
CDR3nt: TGTGCCAGCAAGTTAGGCCCGGAGAGCACAGATACGCAGTATTTT

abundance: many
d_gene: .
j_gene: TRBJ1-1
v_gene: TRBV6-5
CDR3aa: CASSSDRRGGTEAFF
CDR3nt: TGTGCCAGCAGTTCAGACAGACGAGGGGGCACTGAAGCTTTCTTT